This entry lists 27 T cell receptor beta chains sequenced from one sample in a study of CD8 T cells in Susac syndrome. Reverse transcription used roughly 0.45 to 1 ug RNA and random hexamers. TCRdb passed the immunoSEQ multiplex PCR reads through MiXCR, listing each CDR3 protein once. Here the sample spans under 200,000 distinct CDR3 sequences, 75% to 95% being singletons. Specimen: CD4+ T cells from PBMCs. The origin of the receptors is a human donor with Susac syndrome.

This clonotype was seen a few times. The CDR3: CASSPGTATNEKLFF. CDR3 nucleotides: TGTGCCAGCTCACCCGGGACAGCAACTAATGAAAAACTGTTTTTT. The chain has TRBV18 and TRBJ1-4; 7 nucleotides align to TRBD1. Germline values: CDR1 KGHSH, CDR2 LQKENI. This CDR3 has 15 residues. With 3 bases clipped from V and 0 bases from J, the junction kept 1 base outside the gene matches.

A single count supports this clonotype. The CDR3 DNA reads TGTGCCAGCAGTTCCTCGGGAGGGCCATACACAGATACGCAGTATTTT. Translated, it gives CASSSSGGPYTDTQYF. The V gene is TRBV28, the J gene TRBJ2-3, with 8 nucleotides matching TRBD2. Per the germline V gene, CDR1 is MDHEN and CDR2 is SYDVKM. The CDR3 covers 16 residues. V shed 4 bases, J shed 2 bases, and the junction held 8 bases outside the gene matches.

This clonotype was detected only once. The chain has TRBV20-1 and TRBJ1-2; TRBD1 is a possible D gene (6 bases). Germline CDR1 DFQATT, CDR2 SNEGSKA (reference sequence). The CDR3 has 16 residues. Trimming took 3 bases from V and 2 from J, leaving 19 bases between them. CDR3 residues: CSARDPDRKSNYGYTF. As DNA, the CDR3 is TGCAGTGCTAGGGACCCGGACAGAAAGTCAAACTATGGCTACACCTTC.

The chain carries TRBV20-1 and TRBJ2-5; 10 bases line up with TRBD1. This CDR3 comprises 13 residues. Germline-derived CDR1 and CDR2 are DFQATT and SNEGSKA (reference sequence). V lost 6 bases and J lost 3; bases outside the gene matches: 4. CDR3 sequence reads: CSATDRGKETQYF. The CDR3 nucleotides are TGCAGTGCCACGGACAGGGGGAAAGAGACCCAGTACTTC.

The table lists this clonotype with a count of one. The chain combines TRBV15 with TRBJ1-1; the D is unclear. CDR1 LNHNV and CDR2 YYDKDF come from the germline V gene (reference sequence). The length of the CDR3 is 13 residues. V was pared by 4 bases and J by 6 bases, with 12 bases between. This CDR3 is CATSTSGVAEAFF. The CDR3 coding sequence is TGTGCCACCAGCACTTCTGGAGTGGCTGAAGCTTTCTTT.

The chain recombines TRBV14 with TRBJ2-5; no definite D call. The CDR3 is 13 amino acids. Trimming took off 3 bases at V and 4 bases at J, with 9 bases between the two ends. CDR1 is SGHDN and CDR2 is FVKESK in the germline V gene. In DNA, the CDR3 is TGTGCCAGCAGCCAGCCGGGCTCAGAGACCCAGTACTTC. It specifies CASSQPGSETQYF.

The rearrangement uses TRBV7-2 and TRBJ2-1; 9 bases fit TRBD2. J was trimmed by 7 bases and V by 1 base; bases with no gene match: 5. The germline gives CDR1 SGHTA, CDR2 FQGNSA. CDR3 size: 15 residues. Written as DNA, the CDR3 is TGTGCCAGCAGCTTAGTAGCGGGGGCGTCTAATGAGCAGTTCTTC. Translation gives CASSLVAGASNEQFF. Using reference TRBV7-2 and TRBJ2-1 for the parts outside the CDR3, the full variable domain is GAGVSQSPSNKVTEKGKDVELRCDPISGHTALYWYRQSLGQGLEFLIYFQGNSAPDKSGLPSDRFSAERTGGSVSTLTIQRTQQEDSAVYLCASSLVAGASNEQFFGPGTRLTVL.

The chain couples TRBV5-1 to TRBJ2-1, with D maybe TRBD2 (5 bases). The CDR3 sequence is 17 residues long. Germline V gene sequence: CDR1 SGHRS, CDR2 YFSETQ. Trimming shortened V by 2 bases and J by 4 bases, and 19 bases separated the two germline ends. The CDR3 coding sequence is TGCGCCAGCAGCTTATATACGGCATTCGGAGGTTACAATGAGCAGTTCTTC. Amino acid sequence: CASSLYTAFGGYNEQFF.

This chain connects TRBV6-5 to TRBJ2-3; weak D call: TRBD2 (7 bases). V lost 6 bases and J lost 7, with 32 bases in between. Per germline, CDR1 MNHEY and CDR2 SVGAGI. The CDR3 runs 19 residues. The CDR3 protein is CASSYAGSAGATSLNTQYF. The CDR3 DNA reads TGTGCCAGCAGCTACGCCGGTAGTGCGGGGGCCACCTCACTTAATACGCAGTATTTT.

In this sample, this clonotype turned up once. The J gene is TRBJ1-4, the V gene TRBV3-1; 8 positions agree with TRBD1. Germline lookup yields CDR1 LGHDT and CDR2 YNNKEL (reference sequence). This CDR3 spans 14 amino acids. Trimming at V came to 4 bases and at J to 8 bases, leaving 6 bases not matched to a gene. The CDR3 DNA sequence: TGTGCCAGCAGCCTCCGGACAGGGTCCGAAAAACTGTTTTTT. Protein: CASSLRTGSEKLFF.

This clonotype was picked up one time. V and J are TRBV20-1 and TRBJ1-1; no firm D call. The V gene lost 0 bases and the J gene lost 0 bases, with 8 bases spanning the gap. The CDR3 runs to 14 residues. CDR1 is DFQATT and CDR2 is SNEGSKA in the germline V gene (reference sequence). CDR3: CSARDRRMNTEAFF. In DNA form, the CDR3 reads TGCAGTGCTAGAGACCGGAGGATGAACACTGAAGCTTTCTTT.

CDR3 coding DNA: TGTGCCATCAGTGATAGTGGCGGGAGCACTGAGACCCAGTACTTC. Translation gives CAISDSGGSTETQYF. The chain has TRBV10-3 and TRBJ2-5; 7 nucleotides match TRBD2. The V and J ends lost 3 bases and 5 bases, in that order; junction bases with no gene match: 9. The length of the CDR3 is 15 residues. Germline CDR1 ENHRY, CDR2 SYGVKD.

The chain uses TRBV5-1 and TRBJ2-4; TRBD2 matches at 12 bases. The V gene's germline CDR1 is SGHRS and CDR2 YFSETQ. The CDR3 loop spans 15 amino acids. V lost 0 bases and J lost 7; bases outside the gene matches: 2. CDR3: CASSLATSGGNIQYF. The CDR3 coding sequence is TGCGCCAGCAGCTTGGCCACTAGCGGGGGGAACATTCAGTACTTC.

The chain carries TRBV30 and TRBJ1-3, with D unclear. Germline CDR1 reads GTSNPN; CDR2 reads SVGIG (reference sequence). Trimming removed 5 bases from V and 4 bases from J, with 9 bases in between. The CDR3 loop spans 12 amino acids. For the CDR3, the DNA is TGTGCCTGGGCGACGAGGGGAAACACCATATATTTT. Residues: CAWATRGNTIYF.

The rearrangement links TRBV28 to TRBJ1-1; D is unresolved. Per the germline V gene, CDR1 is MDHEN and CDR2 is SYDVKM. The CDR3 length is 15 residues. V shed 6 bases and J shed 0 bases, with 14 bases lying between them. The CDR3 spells CASRARADLNTEAFF. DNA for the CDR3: TGTGCCAGCAGGGCCCGGGCCGATTTGAACACTGAAGCTTTCTTT.

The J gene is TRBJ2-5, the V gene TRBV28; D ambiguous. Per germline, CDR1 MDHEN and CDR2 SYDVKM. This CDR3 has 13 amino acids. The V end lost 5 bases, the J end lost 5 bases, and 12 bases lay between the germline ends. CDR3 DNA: TGTGCCAGCAGTCCCCACCACGGGGAGACCCAGTACTTC. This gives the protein CASSPHHGETQYF.

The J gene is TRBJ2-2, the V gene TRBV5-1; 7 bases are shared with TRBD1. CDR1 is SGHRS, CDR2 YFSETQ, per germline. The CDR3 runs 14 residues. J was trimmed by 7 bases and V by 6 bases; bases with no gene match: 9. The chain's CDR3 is CASNLRTGGGELFF. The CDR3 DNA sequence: TGCGCCAGCAACCTTAGGACAGGCGGCGGGGAGCTGTTTTTT.

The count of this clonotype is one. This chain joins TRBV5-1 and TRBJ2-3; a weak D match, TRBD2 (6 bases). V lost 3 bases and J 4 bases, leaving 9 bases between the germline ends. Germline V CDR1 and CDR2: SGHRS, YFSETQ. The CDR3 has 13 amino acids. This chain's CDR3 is CASSWGTADTQYF. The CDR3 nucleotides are TGCGCCAGCAGCTGGGGGACTGCAGATACGCAGTATTTT.

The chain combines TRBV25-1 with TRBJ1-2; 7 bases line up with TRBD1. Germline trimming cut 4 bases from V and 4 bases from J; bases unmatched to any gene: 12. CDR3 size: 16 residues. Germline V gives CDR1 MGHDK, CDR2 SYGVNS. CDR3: CASSGPGTAISYGYTF. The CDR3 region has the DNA TGTGCCAGCAGTGGGCCCGGGACAGCGATTTCCTATGGCTACACCTTC.

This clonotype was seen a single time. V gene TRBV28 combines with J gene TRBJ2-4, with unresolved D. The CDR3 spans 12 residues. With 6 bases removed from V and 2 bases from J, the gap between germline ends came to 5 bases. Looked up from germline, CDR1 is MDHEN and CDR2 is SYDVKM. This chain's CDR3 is CASSGPKNIQYF. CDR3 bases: TGTGCCAGCAGCGGTCCCAAAAACATTCAGTACTTC.

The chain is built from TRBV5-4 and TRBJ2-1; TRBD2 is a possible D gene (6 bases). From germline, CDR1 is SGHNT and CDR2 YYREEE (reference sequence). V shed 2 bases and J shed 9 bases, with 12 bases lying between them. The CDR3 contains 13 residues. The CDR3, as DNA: TGTGCCAGCAGCTTACCGGGACTCCTTGAGCAGTTCTTC. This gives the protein CASSLPGLLEQFF.

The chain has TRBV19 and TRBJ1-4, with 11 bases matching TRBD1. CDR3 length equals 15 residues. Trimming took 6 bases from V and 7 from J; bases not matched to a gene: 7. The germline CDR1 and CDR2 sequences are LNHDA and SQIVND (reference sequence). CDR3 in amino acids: CASSNSGTGGEKLFF. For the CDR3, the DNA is TGTGCCAGTAGCAACTCCGGGACAGGGGGTGAAAAACTGTTTTTT.

CDR3 amino acids: CSARDGQIAGNTIYF. Here the CDR3 DNA reads TGCAGTGCTAGAGACGGCCAGATTGCTGGAAACACCATATATTTT. The chain has TRBV20-1 and TRBJ1-3; no clear D gene. The V end lost 0 bases, the J end lost 2 bases, and 11 bases lay between the germline ends. From germline, CDR1 is DFQATT and CDR2 SNEGSKA (reference sequence). This CDR3 is built from 15 residues.

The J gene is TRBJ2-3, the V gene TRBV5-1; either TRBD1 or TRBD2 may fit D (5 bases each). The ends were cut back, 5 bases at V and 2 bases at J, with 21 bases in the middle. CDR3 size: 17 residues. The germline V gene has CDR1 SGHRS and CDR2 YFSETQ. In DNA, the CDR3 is TGCGCCAGCAGGGCCAGGGAGCATGGGATCACCACAGATACGCAGTATTTT. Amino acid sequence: CASRAREHGITTDTQYF. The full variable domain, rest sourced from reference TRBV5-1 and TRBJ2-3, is KAGVTQTPRYLIKTRGQQVTLSCSPISGHRSVSWYQQTPGQGLQFLFEYFSETQRNKGNFPGRFSGRQFSNSRSEMNVSTLELGDSALYLCASRAREHGITTDTQYFGPGTRLTVL.

The CDR3 protein is CASIPRTSGGYRELFF. In DNA, the CDR3 is TGTGCCAGTATCCCTAGGACTAGCGGGGGGTACCGGGAGCTGTTTTTT. This chain connects TRBV19 to TRBJ2-2; 14 nucleotides agree with TRBD2. The CDR3 sequence is 16 residues long. The germline V gene has CDR1 LNHDA and CDR2 SQIVND (reference sequence). V shed 7 bases, J shed 9 bases, and the junction held 10 bases outside the gene matches.

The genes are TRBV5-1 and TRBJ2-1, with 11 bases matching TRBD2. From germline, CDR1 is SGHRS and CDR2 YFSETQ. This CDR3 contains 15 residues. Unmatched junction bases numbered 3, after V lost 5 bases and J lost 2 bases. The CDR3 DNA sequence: TGCGCCAGCAGGGGTAGCGGGAGGGCCTACAATGAGCAGTTCTTC. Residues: CASRGSGRAYNEQFF.

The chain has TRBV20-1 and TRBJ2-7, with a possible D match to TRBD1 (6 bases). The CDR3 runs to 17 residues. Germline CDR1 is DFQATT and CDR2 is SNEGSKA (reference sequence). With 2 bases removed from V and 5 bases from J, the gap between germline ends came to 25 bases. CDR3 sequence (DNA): TGCAGTGCTAGACCAACCAATGACAGGTCCCTAAGGAACGAGCAGTACTTC. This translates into CSARPTNDRSLRNEQYF.